This TCR beta chain derives from a study of T cell changes during pregnancy in multiple sclerosis (dated by TCRdb to between 2017 and 2020). Background on the whole study: The study examined how the T cell repertoire changed over the course of pregnancy in women with multiple sclerosis.

The receptor library was made with the immunoSEQ multiplex PCR assay. The immuneACCESS repertoire file appears here via TCRdb, limited to in-frame rearrangements. These files lack a portion of the clones; in checked studies, under half of the deficit traces to unresolved V genes, and the cause of the others is not known. The sample contains approximately 82,000 clones, under 95% of them found a single time. The ten most abundant clones make up less than 0.6% of the sample. Only one count was recorded for this clone. Which antigen it targets is not known. Within one base of it there is no much larger clone, and no base qualities were kept. V and J lose 4 bases and 0 bases, and a span of 10 bases separates them. The CDR3 runs 15 residues from the cysteine to the phenylalanine. The retained sequence is limited to the CDR3, 45 bases, with the frame set at the first base. CDR1 and CDR2 are drawn from the germline V gene: SGHTA, FQGNSA.

This clonotype was sampled from a female donor with multiple sclerosis, enrolled in a pregnancy study. Recombination linked TRBV7-2 to TRBJ1-3; perhaps TRBD1 is the D gene, with 6 bases matching. This specimen consisted of CD4+ T cells from peripheral blood mononuclear cells, obtained in the second trimester of pregnancy. The CDR3 amino acid sequence is: CASSSGQSSGNTIYF. The nucleotides are TGTGCCAGCAGCTCAGGACAGAGCTCTGGAAACACCATATATTTT. With the rest looked up from the reference TRBV7-2 and TRBJ1-3 genes rather than sequenced, the full variable domain is GAGVSQSPSNKVTEKGKDVELRCDPISGHTALYWYRQSLGQGLEFLIYFQGNSAPDKSGLPSDRFSAERTGGSVSTLTIQRTQQEDSAVYLCASSSGQSSGNTIYFGEGSWLTVV.